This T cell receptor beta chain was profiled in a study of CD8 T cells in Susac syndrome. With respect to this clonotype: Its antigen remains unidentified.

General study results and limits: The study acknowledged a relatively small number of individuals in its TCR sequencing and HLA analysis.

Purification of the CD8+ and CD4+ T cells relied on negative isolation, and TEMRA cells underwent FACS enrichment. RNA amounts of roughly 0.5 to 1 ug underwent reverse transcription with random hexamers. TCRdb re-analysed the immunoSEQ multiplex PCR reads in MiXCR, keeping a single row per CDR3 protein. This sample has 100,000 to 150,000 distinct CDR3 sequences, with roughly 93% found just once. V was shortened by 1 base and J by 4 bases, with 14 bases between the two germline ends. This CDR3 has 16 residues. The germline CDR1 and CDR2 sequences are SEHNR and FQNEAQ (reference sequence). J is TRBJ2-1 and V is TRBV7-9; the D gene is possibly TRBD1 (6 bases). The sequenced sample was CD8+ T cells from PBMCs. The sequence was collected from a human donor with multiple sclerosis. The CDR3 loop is CASSLGPGDPYNEQFF. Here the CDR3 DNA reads TGTGCCAGCAGCTTAGGGCCAGGGGACCCTTACAATGAGCAGTTCTTC.